This T cell receptor beta chain was captured by sequencing in a study of blood T cell repertoires in COVID-19. Study-wide background: The United States, Italy and Spain supplied acute and convalescent COVID-19 samples. T cells, B-cell-depleted T cells, or PBMCs supplied cDNA or gDNA.

Original analysis: How many nucleated cells were present was estimated from reference gene primer amplification. Clones were read by immunoSEQ multiplex PCR, and TCRdb kept only the in-frame ones, dropping some. The V and J calls and clone size were taken over from that table, and D and trimming were inferred from the DNA. The sample records some 180,000 clones, 81% being singletons. In Seattle, patients joined the study during active infection and were tracked longitudinally. This CDR3 has 21 amino acids. The V gene's germline CDR1 is LGHNT and CDR2 FRNRAP. J gave up 1 base and V 4 bases, and 23 bases lay outside the gene matches.

The sequence was collected from an elderly woman with COVID-19, enrolled during active disease. The chain couples TRBV12-5 to TRBJ2-7; TRBD1 matches 9 bases. The sequenced sample was peripheral blood. CDR3 DNA: TGTGCTAGTGGTTCCTTCCTGGGGGGACAGGGTTTATCAGTGGTATCCTACGAGCAGTACTTC. Amino acids: CASGSFLGGQGLSVVSYEQYF.